The clone carrying this T cell receptor (beta chain) was recorded many times. This sample stems from a study of regulatory T cells in long-lasting Graves disease. The germline CDR1 and CDR2 sequences are LNHDA and SQIVND (reference sequence). This CDR3 has 14 residues. V was pared by 6 bases and J by 8 bases, with 16 bases between. As for time point: newly diagnosed GD, antithyroid drugs for less than 3 months. After RNA was extracted from PBMCs, the TCR library was made from it. Researchers made TCR beta libraries by using iRepertoire HTBI primers and running Arm-PCR on CDR3 regions. TCRdb reprocessed the multiplex PCR reads via MiXCR and lists one record per CDR3 protein. The table lists over 200,000 distinct CDR3 sequences, around 19% of them singletons.

The chain couples TRBV19 to TRBJ1-4; perhaps TRBD1 as D (6 bases). The receptor was isolated from a female donor with Graves disease. Sequencing was performed on peripheral blood mononuclear cells (PBMCs), taken at new diagnosis, from a patient treated with antithyroid drugs. CDR3 coding DNA: TGTGCCAGTAGATGGGGGGGCGGGGGCGAAAAACTGTTTTTT. This encodes CASRWGGGGEKLFF.